This T cell receptor beta chain was recovered during a study of blood T cell repertoires in COVID-19. On the study more broadly: Specimens from acute and convalescent COVID-19 originated in the United States, Italy and Spain. The cDNA or gDNA used as material had been derived from T cells, B-cell-depleted T cells, or PBMCs.

V was cut by 2 bases and J by 7 bases, with 15 bases left in between. Germline CDR1 and CDR2: SGDLS and YYNGEE. The CDR3 spans 15 residues. Authors' methods: Reference gene primer amplification gave nucleated cell count estimates. This table comes from immunoSEQ multiplex PCR, and its TCRdb copy is limited to in-frame clones, with some not included. V and J calls plus clone size are reproduced from that table; the DNA served to infer D and trimming. The table lists about 380,000 clones, roughly 77% of them singletons. This sequence joins TRBV9 and TRBJ1-4; D uncertain. The sequence was obtained from a human donor with acute or convalescent COVID-19. The donor label of this sample is uncertain. The sample comprised peripheral blood. The DNA of the CDR3 is TGTGCCAGCAGCGTGGGAGAGGTGCTCTCTGAAAAACTGTTTTTT. It is translated as CASSVGEVLSEKLFF. The whole variable domain, filled in from reference TRBV9 and TRBJ1-4, reads DSGVTQTPKHLITATGQRVTLRCSPRSGDLSVYWYQQSLDQGLQFLIQYYNGEERAKGNILERFSAQQFPDLHSELNLSSLELGDSALYFCASSVGEVLSEKLFFGSGTQLSVL.